Listed below are T cell receptor beta chains from one sample, sequenced in a study of OX40 agonist ivuxolimab in advanced cancers. Data came from immunoSEQ multiplex PCR; TCRdb stores just in-frame clones and leaves some out. The sample has approximately 60,000 clones; more than 80% are singletons. The sequencing used CD4+ or CD8+ T cells sorted from blood, collected in a trial of the OX40 agonist ivuxolimab. The receptors were sampled from an adult with an advanced solid tumor such as melanoma, head and neck, liver or kidney cancer. Both conserved end residues are trimmed from each CDR3. Part of the rows lack a size; the others show once, few, many or a class for expanded clones.

cdr3_aa	clone_size	v_call	j_call
ASSLTDRRNTEAF	.	TRBV18	TRBJ1-1
ASSVSDNEQF	.	TRBV9	TRBJ2-1
ASSLPSGQGAYEQY	.	TRBV5-1	TRBJ2-7
ASSQGLGRRNTEAF	.	TRBV4-1	TRBJ1-1
ASSSAGQGQETQY	.	TRBV28	TRBJ2-5
ASSSGGQTYEQY	.	TRBV7-9	TRBJ2-7
ASSERGAGGYGYT	.	TRBV2	TRBJ1-2
ASSWGHQNTEAF	.	TRBV4-1	TRBJ1-1
ASSLVGHTEAF	once	TRBV5-5	TRBJ1-1
ASIDINTGELF	.	TRBV6-1	TRBJ2-2
ASSLGGARPQPQH	.	TRBV4-2	TRBJ1-5
ASSFPTNEQF	.	TRBV7-6	TRBJ2-1
ASSRPGQYNTEAF	.	TRBV5-4	TRBJ1-1
ASRPAEGSTGAVGCSYNEQF	.	TRBV12-2	TRBJ2-1
ASSSHPGSMNAF	.	TRBV7-9	TRBJ1-1
ASRPGRQNPTSGANVLT	once	TRBV19	TRBJ2-6
ASSLEGLAVETQY	.	TRBV5-1	TRBJ2-5
ASSIGARGPQH	.	TRBV19	TRBJ1-5
ASSLAITSGSPGELF	.	TRBV5-8	TRBJ2-2
ASSSQANYGYT	.	TRBV19	TRBJ1-2
ASSIRTGGNYGYT	.	TRBV19	TRBJ1-2
ASSIGARGLGTSEAF	.	TRBV25-1	TRBJ1-1
ATSSRILGYNEQF	.	TRBV15	TRBJ2-1
ASKNGQGQGEQF	.	TRBV2	TRBJ2-1
ASSLKRQGSTDTQY	.	TRBV5-4	TRBJ2-3
ASHRTSASGSSGELF	.	TRBV19	TRBJ2-2
ASSQQGGQPQH	.	TRBV14	TRBJ1-5
ASSPAAGGADTQY	.	TRBV18	TRBJ2-3
ASSVGQGVDTGELF	few	TRBV5-1	TRBJ2-2
ASSLVDSGYTIY	.	TRBV11-2	TRBJ1-3
ASRSGAAF	few	TRBV6-1	TRBJ1-1
ASSLAGWGNEQF	few	TRBV7-8	TRBJ2-1
ASSGGTGPY	.	TRBV2	TRBJ2-5
ASTAGVFSYEQY	once	TRBV2	TRBJ2-7
ASSFYGGEETQY	.	TRBV7-2	TRBJ2-5
ASSVREYYGYT	once	TRBV2	TRBJ1-2
ASSLRGVAANVLT	few	TRBV9	TRBJ2-6
AWRSWGTRNTGELF	.	TRBV30	TRBJ2-2
AWSTPGAATYEQY	.	TRBV30	TRBJ2-7
ASSPPEWGYGYT	.	TRBV18	TRBJ1-2
AWSLDGNQPQH	.	TRBV30	TRBJ1-5